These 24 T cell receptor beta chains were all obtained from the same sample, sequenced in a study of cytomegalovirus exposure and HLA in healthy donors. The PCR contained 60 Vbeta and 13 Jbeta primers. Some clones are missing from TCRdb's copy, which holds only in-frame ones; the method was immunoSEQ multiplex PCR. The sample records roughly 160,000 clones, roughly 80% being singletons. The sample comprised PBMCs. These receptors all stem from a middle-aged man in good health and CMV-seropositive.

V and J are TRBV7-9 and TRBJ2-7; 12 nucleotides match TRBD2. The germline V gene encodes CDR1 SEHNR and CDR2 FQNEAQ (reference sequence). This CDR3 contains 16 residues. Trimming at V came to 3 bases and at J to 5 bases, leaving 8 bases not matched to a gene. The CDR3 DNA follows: TGTGCCAGCAGCTTTGGGCTAGCGGGGGGGCCGAACGAGCAGTACTTC. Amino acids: CASSFGLAGGPNEQYF.

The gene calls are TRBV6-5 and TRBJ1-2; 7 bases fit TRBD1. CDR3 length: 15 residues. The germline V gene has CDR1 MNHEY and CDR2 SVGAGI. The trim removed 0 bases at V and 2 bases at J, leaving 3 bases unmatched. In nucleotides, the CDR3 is TGTGCCAGCAGTTACTCGGGCAGGGGGAACTATGGCTACACCTTC. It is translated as CASSYSGRGNYGYTF.

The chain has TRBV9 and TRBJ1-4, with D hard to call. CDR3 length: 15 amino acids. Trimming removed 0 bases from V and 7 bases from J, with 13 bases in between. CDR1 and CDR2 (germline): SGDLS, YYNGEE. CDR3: CASSVEAFRGEKLFF. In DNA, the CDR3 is TGTGCCAGCAGCGTAGAGGCATTCCGGGGTGAAAAACTGTTTTTT.

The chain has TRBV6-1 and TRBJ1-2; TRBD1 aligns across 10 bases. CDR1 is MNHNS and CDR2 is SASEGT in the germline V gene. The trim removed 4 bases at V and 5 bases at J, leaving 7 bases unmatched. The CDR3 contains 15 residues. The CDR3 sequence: CASSVGQGGWYGYTF. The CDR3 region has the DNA TGTGCCAGCAGTGTAGGACAGGGGGGTTGGTATGGCTACACCTTC.

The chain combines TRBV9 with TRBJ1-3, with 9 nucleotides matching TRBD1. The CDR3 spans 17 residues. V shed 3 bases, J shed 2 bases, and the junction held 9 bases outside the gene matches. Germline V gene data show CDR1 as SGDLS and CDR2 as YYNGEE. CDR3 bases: TGTGCCAGCAGCGGACATCCGACAGGGGGAACTGGAAACACCATATATTTT. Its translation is CASSGHPTGGTGNTIYF. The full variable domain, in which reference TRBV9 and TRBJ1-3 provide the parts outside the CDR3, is DSGVTQTPKHLITATGQRVTLRCSPRSGDLSVYWYQQSLDQGLQFLIQYYNGEERAKGNILERFSAQQFPDLHSELNLSSLELGDSALYFCASSGHPTGGTGNTIYFGEGSWLTVV.

As DNA, the CDR3 is TGTGCCAGCAGCTTAGGTAGCGGTGCGTCCTACGAGCAGTACTTC. This encodes CASSLGSGASYEQYF. The genes are TRBV11-3 and TRBJ2-7; tentative D call: TRBD2 (6 bases). Germline CDR1 and CDR2: SGHNT and YENEEA. V lost 1 base, J lost 1 base, and 11 bases lay in between. The CDR3 runs to 15 residues. Drawing the rest from reference TRBV11-3 and TRBJ2-7, the complete variable domain is EAGVVQSPRYKIIEKKQPVAFWCNPISGHNTLYWYLQNLGQGPELLIRYENEEAVDDSQLPKDRFSAERLKGVDSTLKIQPAELGDSAVYLCASSLGSGASYEQYFGPGTRLTVT.

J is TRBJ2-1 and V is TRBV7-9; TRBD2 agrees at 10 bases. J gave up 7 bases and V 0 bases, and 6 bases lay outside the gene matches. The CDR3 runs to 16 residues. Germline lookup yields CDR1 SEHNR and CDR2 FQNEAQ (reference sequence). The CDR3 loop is CASSLARTSGENEQFF. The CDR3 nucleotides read TGTGCCAGCAGCTTAGCACGAACTAGCGGGGAAAATGAGCAGTTCTTC.

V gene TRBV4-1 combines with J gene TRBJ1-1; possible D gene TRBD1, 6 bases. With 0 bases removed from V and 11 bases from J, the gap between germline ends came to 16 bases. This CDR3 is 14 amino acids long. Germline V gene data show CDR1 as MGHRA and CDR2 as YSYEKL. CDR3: CASSQDGGGVLAFF. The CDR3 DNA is TGCGCCAGCAGCCAAGATGGCGGGGGCGTGCTGGCTTTCTTT.

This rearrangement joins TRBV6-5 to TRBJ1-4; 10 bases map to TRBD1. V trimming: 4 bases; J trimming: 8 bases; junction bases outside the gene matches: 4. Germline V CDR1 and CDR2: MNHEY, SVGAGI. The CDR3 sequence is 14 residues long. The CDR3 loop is CASSLTGGREKLFF. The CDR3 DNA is TGTGCCAGCAGTTTGACAGGGGGCAGGGAAAAACTGTTTTTT.

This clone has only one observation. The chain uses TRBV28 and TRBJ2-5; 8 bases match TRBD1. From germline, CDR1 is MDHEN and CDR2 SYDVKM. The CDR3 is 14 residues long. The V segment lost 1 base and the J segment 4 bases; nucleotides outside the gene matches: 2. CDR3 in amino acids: CASSLSGGAETQYF. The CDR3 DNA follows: TGTGCCAGCAGTTTATCAGGGGGCGCAGAGACCCAGTACTTC.

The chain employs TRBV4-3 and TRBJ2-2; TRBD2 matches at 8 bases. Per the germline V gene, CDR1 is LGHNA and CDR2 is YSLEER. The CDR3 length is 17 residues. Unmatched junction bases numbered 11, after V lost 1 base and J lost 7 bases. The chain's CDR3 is CASSQGLAGGTGGELFF. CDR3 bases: TGCGCCAGCAGCCAAGGGCTCGCGGGGGGAACGGGCGGGGAGCTGTTTTTT.

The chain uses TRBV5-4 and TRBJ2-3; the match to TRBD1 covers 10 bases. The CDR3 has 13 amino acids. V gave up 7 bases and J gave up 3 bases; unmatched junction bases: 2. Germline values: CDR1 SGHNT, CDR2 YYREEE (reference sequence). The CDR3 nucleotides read TGTGCCAGCGTGGGACAGGGGACAGATACGCAGTATTTT. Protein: CASVGQGTDTQYF.

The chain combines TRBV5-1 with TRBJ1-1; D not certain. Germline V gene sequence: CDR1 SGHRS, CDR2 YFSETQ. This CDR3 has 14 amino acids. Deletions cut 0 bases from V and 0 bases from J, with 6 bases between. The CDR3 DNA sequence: TGCGCCAGCAGCTTGGAGGCGGTGAACACTGAAGCTTTCTTT. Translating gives CASSLEAVNTEAFF.

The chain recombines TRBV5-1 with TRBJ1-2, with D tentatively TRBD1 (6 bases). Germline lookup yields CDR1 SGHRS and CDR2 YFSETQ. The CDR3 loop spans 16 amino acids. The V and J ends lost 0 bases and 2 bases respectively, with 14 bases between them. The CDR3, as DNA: TGCGCCAGCAGCTTGGACGGCAGGGGTGAGAACTATGGCTACACCTTC. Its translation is CASSLDGRGENYGYTF.

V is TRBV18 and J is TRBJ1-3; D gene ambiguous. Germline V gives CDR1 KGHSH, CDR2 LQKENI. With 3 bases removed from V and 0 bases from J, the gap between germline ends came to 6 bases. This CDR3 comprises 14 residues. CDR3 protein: CASSPADSGNTIYF. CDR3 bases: TGTGCCAGCTCACCTGCAGACTCTGGAAACACCATATATTTT.

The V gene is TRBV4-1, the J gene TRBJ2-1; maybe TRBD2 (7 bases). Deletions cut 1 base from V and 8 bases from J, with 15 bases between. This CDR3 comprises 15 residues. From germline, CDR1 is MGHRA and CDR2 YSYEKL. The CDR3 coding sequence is TGCGCCAGCAGCCAAGGTGGGGGGGCCTTTTATGAGCAGTTCTTC. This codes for CASSQGGGAFYEQFF.

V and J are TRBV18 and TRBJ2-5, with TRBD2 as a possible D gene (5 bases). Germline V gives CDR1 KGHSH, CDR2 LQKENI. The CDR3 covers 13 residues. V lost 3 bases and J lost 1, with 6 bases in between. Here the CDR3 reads CASSPGSQETQYF. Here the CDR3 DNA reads TGTGCCAGCTCACCTGGGAGCCAAGAGACCCAGTACTTC.

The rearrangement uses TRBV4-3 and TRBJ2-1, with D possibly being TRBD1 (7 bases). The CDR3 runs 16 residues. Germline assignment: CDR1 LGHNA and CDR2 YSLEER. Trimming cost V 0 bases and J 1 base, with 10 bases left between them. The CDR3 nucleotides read TGCGCCAGCAGCCAAGATCAGGGGGGATCCTACAATGAGCAGTTCTTC. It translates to CASSQDQGGSYNEQFF.

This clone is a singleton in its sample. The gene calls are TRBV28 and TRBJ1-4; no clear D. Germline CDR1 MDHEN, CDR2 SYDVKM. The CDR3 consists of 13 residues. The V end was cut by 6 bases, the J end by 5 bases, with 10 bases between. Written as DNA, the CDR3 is TGTGCCAGCAGCGCTAGAGGAAATGAAAAACTGTTTTTT. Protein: CASSARGNEKLFF. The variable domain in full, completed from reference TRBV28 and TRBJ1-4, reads DVKVTQSSRYLVKRTGEKVFLECVQDMDHENMFWYRQDPGLGLRLIYFSYDVKMKEKGDIPEGYSVSREKKERFSLILESASTNQTSMYLCASSARGNEKLFFGSGTQLSVL.

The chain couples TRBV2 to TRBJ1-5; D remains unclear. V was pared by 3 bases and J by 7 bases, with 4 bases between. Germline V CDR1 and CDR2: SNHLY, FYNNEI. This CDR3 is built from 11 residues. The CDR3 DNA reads TGTGCCAGCAGTGATCCGCAGCCCCAGCATTTT. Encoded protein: CASSDPQPQHF.

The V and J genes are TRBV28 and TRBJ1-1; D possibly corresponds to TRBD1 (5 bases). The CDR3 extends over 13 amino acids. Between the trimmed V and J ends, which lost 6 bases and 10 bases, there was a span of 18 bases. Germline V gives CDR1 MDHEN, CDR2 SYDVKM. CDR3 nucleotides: TGTGCCAGCAGAGGGTTTGTTCCGGGACTAGCTTTCTTT. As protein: CASRGFVPGLAFF.

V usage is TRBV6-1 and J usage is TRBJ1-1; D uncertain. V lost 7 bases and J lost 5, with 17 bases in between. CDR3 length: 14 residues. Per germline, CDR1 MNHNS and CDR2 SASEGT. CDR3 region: CASILGVLGTEAFF. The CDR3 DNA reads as TGTGCCAGCATTCTCGGGGTCCTTGGGACTGAAGCTTTCTTT.

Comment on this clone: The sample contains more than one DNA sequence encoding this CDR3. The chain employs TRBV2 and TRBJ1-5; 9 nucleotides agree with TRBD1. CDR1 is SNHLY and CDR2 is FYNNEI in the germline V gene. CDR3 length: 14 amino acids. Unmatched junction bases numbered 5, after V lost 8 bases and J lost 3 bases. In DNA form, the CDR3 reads TGTGCCAGCCGGGACAGGGTAAACAATCAGCCCCAGCATTTT. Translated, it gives CASRDRVNNQPQHF.

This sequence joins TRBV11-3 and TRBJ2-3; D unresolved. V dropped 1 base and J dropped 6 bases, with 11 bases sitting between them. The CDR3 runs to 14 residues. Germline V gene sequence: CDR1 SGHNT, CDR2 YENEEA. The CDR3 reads CASSLGIGPDTQYF. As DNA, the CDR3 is TGTGCCAGCAGCTTAGGAATTGGGCCCGATACGCAGTATTTT. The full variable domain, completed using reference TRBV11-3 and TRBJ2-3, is EAGVVQSPRYKIIEKKQPVAFWCNPISGHNTLYWYLQNLGQGPELLIRYENEEAVDDSQLPKDRFSAERLKGVDSTLKIQPAELGDSAVYLCASSLGIGPDTQYFGPGTRLTVL.